The 14 T cell receptor beta chains below were found in one sample sequenced in a study of human T cells and chemical hapten exposure. TCRdb passed the RACE reads through MiXCR, listing each CDR3 protein once. The table shows some 190,000 distinct CDR3 sequences, with about 22% occurring only once. Time point indicated: patch test 1, 2 weeks after DPC sensitization. The treatment is: therapeutic diphenylcyclopropenone sensitization with weekly scalp DPC. Source: whole blood, taken in connection with sensitization to the hapten diphenylcyclopropenone (DPC). The receptors were gathered from a woman between 50 and 59 years old with alopecia areata. Some clones in this sample may be carry-over from other donors' samples.

Written as DNA, the CDR3 is TGTGCCAGCAGCCCTATAGGGACAAAGTACGAGCAGTACTTC. Its translation is CASSPIGTKYEQYF. The chain has TRBV7-2 and TRBJ2-7, with D perhaps TRBD1 (6 bases). The CDR3 contains 14 residues. The V gene's germline CDR1 is SGHTA and CDR2 FQGNSA. Trimming pared 5 bases from V and 4 bases from J, leaving 15 bases between. Together with reference TRBV7-2 and TRBJ2-7, the CDR3 gives the full variable domain: GAGVSQSPSNKVTEKGKDVELRCDPISGHTALYWYRQSLGQGLEFLIYFQGNSAPDKSGLPSDRFSAERTGGSVSTLTIQRTQQEDSAVYLCASSPIGTKYEQYFGPGTRLTVT.

V is TRBV4-2 and J is TRBJ1-3, with a possible D match to TRBD1 (5 bases). The CDR3 contains 18 residues. V lost 0 bases and J lost 4, with 19 bases in between. Germline assignment: CDR1 LGHNA and CDR2 YNFKEQ. The CDR3 loop is CASSQDWPGTALGNTIYF. The DNA for the CDR3 is TGTGCCAGCAGCCAAGATTGGCCGGGGACGGCGTTAGGAAACACCATATATTTT.

The chain combines TRBV2 with TRBJ1-1; 7 positions match TRBD1. V was pared by 6 bases and J by 4 bases, with 8 bases of the junction left unmatched. This CDR3 is 14 amino acids long. CDR1 and CDR2 (germline): SNHLY, FYNNEI. The CDR3 is CASRRTGGGTEAFF. The CDR3 nucleotides are TGTGCCAGCAGGCGGACAGGCGGGGGCACTGAAGCTTTCTTT.

This clonotype was picked up a small number of times. The rearrangement joins TRBV29-1 to TRBJ1-2, with a possible D match to TRBD1 (6 bases). This CDR3 contains 12 residues. Germline V CDR1 and CDR2: SQVTM, ANQGSEA. The V gene lost 6 bases and the J gene lost 6 bases, with 14 bases spanning the gap. In nucleotides, the CDR3 is TGCAGCGTGGGGGACACGGGCCATGGCTACACCTTC. It specifies CSVGDTGHGYTF.

This clonotype has only a few counts. V and J are TRBV2 and TRBJ2-7; a possible D gene is TRBD1 (7 bases). The CDR3 is made up of 13 amino acids. Deletions cut 5 bases from V and 4 bases from J, with 12 bases between. CDR1 is SNHLY and CDR2 is FYNNEI in the germline V gene. CDR3 bases: TGTGCCAGCAGTCCTCCAGGGGGGTACGAGCAGTACTTC. Translated: CASSPPGGYEQYF.

The V and J genes are TRBV14 and TRBJ2-3, with D maybe TRBD2 (6 bases). Germline lookup yields CDR1 SGHDN and CDR2 FVKESK. V lost 1 base and J lost 2, with 10 bases in between. This CDR3 region has 15 residues. CDR3 DNA: TGTGCCAGCAGCCAAGCGGGAGCGGTCACAGATACGCAGTATTTT. Its protein product is CASSQAGAVTDTQYF.

The chain recombines TRBV6-2 or TRBV6-3 with TRBJ2-1; 10 bases fit TRBD2. The junction had 12 bases not matched to a gene; V was cut back by 7 bases and J by 3 bases. Germline V lookup: CDR1 MNHEY, CDR2 SVGEGT. This CDR3 has 17 amino acids. CDR3 sequence (DNA): TGTGCCAGCACCAAGGAAGGACTAGCGGTTGGCTACAATGAGCAGTTCTTC. It specifies CASTKEGLAVGYNEQFF.

This chain's CDR3 is CASSPGQGRGYTF. In DNA, the CDR3 is TGTGCCAGCAGTCCAGGACAGGGACGAGGCTACACCTTC. The gene calls are TRBV25-1 and TRBJ1-2, with 8 bases fitting TRBD1. Germline V CDR1 and CDR2: MGHDK, SYGVNS. This CDR3 has 13 residues. The ends lost 5 bases at V and 8 bases at J; junction bases unmatched: 7.

A single count supports this clonotype. This chain uses TRBV12-3 or TRBV12-4 with TRBJ2-2, with D possibly TRBD1 on 5 matching bases. This CDR3 has 13 residues. Trimming pared 8 bases from V and 6 bases from J, leaving 13 bases between. CDR3 loop: CASVRDVAGELFF. CDR3 DNA: TGTGCCAGCGTCAGGGATGTGGCCGGGGAGCTGTTTTTT.

The chain couples TRBV5-1 to TRBJ1-1; the match to TRBD1 covers 10 bases. Germline V gene sequence: CDR1 SGHRS, CDR2 YFSETQ. The CDR3 loop spans 17 amino acids. V lost 5 bases, J lost 2 bases, and 12 bases stayed unmatched. The CDR3 DNA is TGCGCCAGCAGAGATAAGACAGGGGGCCGACCAAACACTGAAGCTTTCTTT. Its translation is CASRDKTGGRPNTEAFF.

CDR3 loop: CASSHTSSEKTQYF. The CDR3 nucleotides are TGTGCCAGCAGCCATACTAGCAGCGAAAAGACCCAGTACTTC. This chain uses TRBV3-1 with TRBJ2-5; D is perhaps TRBD2 (6 bases). V was pared by 3 bases and J by 6 bases, with 14 bases between. This CDR3 comprises 14 residues. The germline CDR1 and CDR2 sequences are LGHDT and YNNKEL (reference sequence).

The V gene is TRBV27, the J gene TRBJ2-2; D gene unclear. In germline, CDR1 is MNHEY, CDR2 SMNVEV (reference sequence). Trimming cost V 5 bases and J 4 bases, with 5 bases left between them. CDR3 length: 12 residues. The CDR3 coding sequence is TGTGCCAGCAGTGGGATCACCGGGGAGCTGTTTTTT. This translates into CASSGITGELFF.

This clonotype showed up just a few times. This sequence joins TRBV3-1 and TRBJ2-7, with TRBD2 matching over 13 bases. The CDR3 extends over 15 amino acids. The ends lost 1 base at V and 9 bases at J; junction bases unmatched: 6. Germline CDR1 LGHDT, CDR2 YNNKEL (reference sequence). CDR3 sequence: CASSQVRTSGSGQYF. The DNA for the CDR3 is TGTGCCAGCAGCCAAGTTCGGACTAGCGGGAGCGGGCAGTACTTC.

This sequence joins TRBV5-1 and TRBJ2-7; perhaps TRBD1 as D (6 bases). V was cut by 6 bases and J by 2 bases, with 15 bases left in between. Looked up from germline, CDR1 is SGHRS and CDR2 is YFSETQ. There are 14 residues in the CDR3. The CDR3 here is CASNHGQRPYEQYF. In DNA form, the CDR3 reads TGCGCCAGCAACCATGGACAGAGGCCCTACGAGCAGTACTTC.